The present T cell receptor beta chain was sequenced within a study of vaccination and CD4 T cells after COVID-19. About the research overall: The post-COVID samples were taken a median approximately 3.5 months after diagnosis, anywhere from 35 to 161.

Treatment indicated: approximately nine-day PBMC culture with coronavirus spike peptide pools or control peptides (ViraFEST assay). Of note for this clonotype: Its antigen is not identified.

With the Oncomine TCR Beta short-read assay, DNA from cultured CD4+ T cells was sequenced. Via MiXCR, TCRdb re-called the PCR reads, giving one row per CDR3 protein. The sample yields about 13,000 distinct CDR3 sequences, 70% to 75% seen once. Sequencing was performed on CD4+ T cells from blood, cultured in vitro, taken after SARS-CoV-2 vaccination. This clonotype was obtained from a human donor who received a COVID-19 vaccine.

DNA of the CDR3: TGCAGTGCTAGAGGATCCAGGGGGGAGACCCAGTACTTC. Translated, it gives CSARGSRGETQYF. The chain recombines TRBV20-1 with TRBJ2-5; 7 bases fit TRBD1. V gave up 1 base and J gave up 5 bases; unmatched junction bases: 4. The CDR3 loop spans 13 amino acids. Germline assignment: CDR1 DFQATT and CDR2 SNEGSKA (reference sequence).